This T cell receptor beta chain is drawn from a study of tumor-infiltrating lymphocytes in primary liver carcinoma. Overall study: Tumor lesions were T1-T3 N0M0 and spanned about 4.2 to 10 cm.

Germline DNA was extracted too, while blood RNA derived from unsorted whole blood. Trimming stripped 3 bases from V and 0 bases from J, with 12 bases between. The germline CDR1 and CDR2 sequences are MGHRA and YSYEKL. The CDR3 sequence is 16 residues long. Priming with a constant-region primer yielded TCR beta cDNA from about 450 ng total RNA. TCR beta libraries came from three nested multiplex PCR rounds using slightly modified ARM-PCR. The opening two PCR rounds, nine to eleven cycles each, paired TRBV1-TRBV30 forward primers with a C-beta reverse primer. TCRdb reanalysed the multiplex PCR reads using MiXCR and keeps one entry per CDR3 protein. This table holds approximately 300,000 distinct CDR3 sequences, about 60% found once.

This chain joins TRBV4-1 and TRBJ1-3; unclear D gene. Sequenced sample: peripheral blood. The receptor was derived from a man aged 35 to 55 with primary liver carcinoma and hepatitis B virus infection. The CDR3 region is CASSHNRAPSGNTIYF. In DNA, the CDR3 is TGCGCCAGCAGCCATAATCGGGCTCCCTCTGGAAACACCATATATTTT.